Below, 10 T cell receptor beta chains from the same sample are listed, as sequenced in a study of technical replicates of blood from a few donors. This table comes from immunoSEQ multiplex PCR, and its TCRdb copy is limited to in-frame clones, with some not included. The sample has tens of thousands of clones, 95% seen once. Source material: T cells isolated from PBMCs. The receptors were sampled from a human donor in good health.

CDR3 loop: CAWGQGAGGNQPQHF. The CDR3, as DNA: TGTGCCTGGGGACAGGGGGCAGGGGGCAATCAGCCCCAGCATTTT. The rearrangement links TRBV30 to TRBJ1-5; TRBD1 aligns across 11 bases. The CDR3 sequence is 15 residues long. The V and J ends lost 5 bases and 2 bases, in that order; junction bases with no gene match: 5. CDR1 is GTSNPN, CDR2 SVGIG, per germline (reference sequence).

The rearrangement joins TRBV5-4 to TRBJ2-7, with 12 positions matching TRBD1. The V segment lost 0 bases and the J segment 9 bases; nucleotides outside the gene matches: 7. The CDR3 has 15 residues. Per germline, CDR1 SGHNT and CDR2 YYREEE (reference sequence). In DNA, the CDR3 is TGTGCCAGCAGCTTGGAGGGACAGGGGGCGTACACGCAGTACTTC. It specifies CASSLEGQGAYTQYF.

The chain couples TRBV28 to TRBJ1-3; 7 bases are shared with TRBD1. This CDR3 has 14 residues. Looked up from germline, CDR1 is MDHEN and CDR2 is SYDVKM. V shed 8 bases, J shed 4 bases, and the junction held 8 bases outside the gene matches. The CDR3: CASRDRTEGNTIYF. CDR3 sequence (DNA): TGTGCCAGCCGGGACAGAACGGAGGGAAACACCATATATTTT.

The chain carries TRBV5-1 and TRBJ2-5; D possibly corresponds to TRBD2 (7 bases). Germline CDR1 is SGHRS and CDR2 is YFSETQ. CDR3 length equals 15 residues. Trimming stripped 2 bases from V and 5 bases from J, with 16 bases between. CDR3 region: CASSLTPGGRETQYF. The CDR3 DNA reads as TGCGCCAGCAGCTTAACCCCGGGGGGCCGGGAGACCCAGTACTTC.

This chain joins TRBV29-1 and TRBJ2-7; possibly TRBD1 for D (6 bases). CDR1 is SQVTM, CDR2 ANQGSEA, per germline. V dropped 1 base and J dropped 3 bases, with 16 bases sitting between them. The CDR3 has 15 amino acids. The CDR3 protein is CSVEVLRQGNYEQYF. The CDR3 DNA follows: TGCAGCGTTGAAGTATTAAGGCAGGGGAACTACGAGCAGTACTTC.

This clone appeared a single time. This chain joins TRBV6-6 and TRBJ2-1; 10 positions match TRBD2. Losses at the gene ends were 7 bases for V and 4 bases for J; bases not matched to a gene: 1. This CDR3 has 13 amino acids. Germline loops: CDR1 MNHNY, CDR2 SVGAGI (reference sequence). CDR3 nucleotide sequence: TGTGCCAGCACTAGCGGGGGATACAATGAGCAGTTCTTC. As protein: CASTSGGYNEQFF.

This chain links TRBV5-1 with TRBJ2-5; D is unresolved. The CDR3 runs 14 residues. Germline values: CDR1 SGHRS, CDR2 YFSETQ. Trimming took off 0 bases at V and 5 bases at J, with 11 bases between the two ends. The CDR3 protein is CASSLGVERETQYF. CDR3 sequence (DNA): TGCGCCAGCAGCTTGGGTGTAGAGAGGGAGACCCAGTACTTC.

V usage is TRBV5-4 and J usage is TRBJ1-2; D is unresolved. The V end lost 2 bases, the J end lost 4 bases, and 12 bases lay between the germline ends. Per germline, CDR1 SGHNT and CDR2 YYREEE (reference sequence). This CDR3 is 14 amino acids long. The CDR3 loop is CASSFEGVTYGYTF. CDR3 DNA: TGTGCCAGCAGCTTCGAGGGTGTAACCTATGGCTACACCTTC.

The chain combines TRBV5-1 with TRBJ2-7; 7 bases fit TRBD2. V shed 1 base and J 1 base; nucleotides not matched to a gene: 8. The germline V gene has CDR1 SGHRS and CDR2 YFSETQ. The CDR3 consists of 16 residues. CDR3 loop: CASSLRGREGSYEQYF. In DNA form, the CDR3 reads TGCGCCAGCAGCTTGAGAGGCAGGGAGGGGTCCTACGAGCAGTACTTC.

This clone was observed a single time. This chain joins TRBV30 and TRBJ1-3; D uncertain. Germline V gene data show CDR1 as GTSNPN and CDR2 as SVGIG (reference sequence). V gave up 5 bases and J gave up 0 bases, with 11 bases separating them. The CDR3 length is 14 residues. The CDR3 spells CAWDVGFSGNTIYF. CDR3 in DNA: TGTGCCTGGGACGTCGGGTTCTCTGGAAACACCATATATTTT.